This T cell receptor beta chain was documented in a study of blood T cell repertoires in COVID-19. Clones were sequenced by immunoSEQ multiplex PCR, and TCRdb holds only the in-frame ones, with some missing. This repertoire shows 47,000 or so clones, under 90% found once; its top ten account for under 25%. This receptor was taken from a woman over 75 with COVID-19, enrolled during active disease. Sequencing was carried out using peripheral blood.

The CDR3 region has the DNA TGTGCCAGCAGTGAACCGAGCTACGAGCAGTACTTC. Translated: CASSEPSYEQYF. The chain links TRBV6-1 to TRBJ2-7; no definite D call. Trimming stripped 2 bases from V and 3 bases from J, with 5 bases between. Germline-derived CDR1 and CDR2 are MNHNS and SASEGT. The CDR3 runs to 12 residues.